This T cell receptor (beta chain) was obtained from a study of beta chain features in type 1 diabetes. The investigators reverse transcribed all of the isolated RNA, so they sequenced expressed TCRB transcripts. Sequencing was performed with immunoSEQ multiplex PCR; in TCRdb, only in-frame clones are kept and a portion is missing. The data show about 150,000 clones, 7.5% to 8.5% seen once. Notes on this clone: The antigen remains undetermined.

A single heparinised draw of approximately 110 mL on average was taken per donor. Study observations and caveats: Sequencing used cDNA, and cells with high TCR expression could therefore be over-represented. PCR might show a preference for shorter templates, equally across patients and controls. The influence of HLA type on TCRB rearrangement stayed undetermined. Among patients with Type 1 diabetes, TCRB CDR3s were moderately but significantly shorter in every one of the four CD4+ subsets.

Germline trimming cut 6 bases from V and 2 bases from J; bases unmatched to any gene: 8. Germline CDR1 is SNHLY and CDR2 is FYNNEI. The CDR3 length is 15 residues. The TCR comes from a man between 18 and 29 years old with type 1 diabetes. What was sequenced was central memory CD4+ T cells from blood. The chain joins TRBV2 to TRBJ1-1; 8 bases match TRBD1. The CDR3 DNA reads TGTGCCAGCAGGAGGTTTGGACAGGGCAACACTGAAGCTTTCTTT. Translated, it gives CASRRFGQGNTEAFF.